This T cell receptor (beta chain) was recorded in a study of monozygotic twins with inflammatory bowel disease. Broader study findings: Compared with healthy co-twins, IBD patients showed reduced TCRbeta repertoire diversity by inverse Simpson. Added variability in patient repertoires may stem from differing immunosuppressive treatments.

Total RNA amounting to roughly 3,400 ng went into each TCR library. Eight separate reactions per sample served to make cDNA. No DNA is given; TCRdb re-called the 5' RACE reads and lists each CDR3 protein once. The sample totals some 210,000 distinct CDR3 sequences. This CDR3 contains 12 residues. Germline loops: CDR1 SEHNR, CDR2 FQNEAQ (reference sequence). In the case of this clonotype: Its cognate antigen is unknown.

This chain links TRBV7-9 with TRBJ2-3. This clonotype originated in a human donor with ulcerative colitis or Crohn's disease, or a healthy co-twin of an affected twin (not recorded which). Source material: blood. The CDR3 region is CASSFRADTQYF.